This TCR beta chain originates from a study of blood T cells in healthy people across ages. The authors ran a second PCR of roughly 6 to 12 cycles using a sample-barcoded 5' primer and a J-beta primer mix. TCRdb itself ran the 5' RACE reads through MiXCR, one entry per CDR3 protein. Among 1,800,000 or so distinct CDR3 sequences listed, roughly 43% were seen once. The CDR3 spans 11 residues. V was shortened by 4 bases and J by 10 bases, with 10 bases between the two germline ends. Per germline, CDR1 MNHEY and CDR2 SMNVEV (reference sequence). A remark on this clonotype: Its antigen is currently unknown.

Study-wide points: The unknown donor CMV status may have confounded expanded clonotype changes. TCR beta diversity, measured per million T cells, fell in a roughly linear way with age. The study regarded diversity estimates from one million T cells as underestimates.

Isolation yielded PBMCs, at least 7 million per sample, in every case. The clonotype originates from a human donor in good health. Sequenced input: blood. The chain links TRBV27 to TRBJ2-5, with unresolved D. CDR3 in DNA: TGTGCCAGCAGTTCCTTCGGCGACCAGTACTTC. It translates to CASSSFGDQYF.